These T cell receptor beta chains were read from a single sample in a study of cytomegalovirus exposure and HLA in healthy donors. Some clones are missing from TCRdb's copy, which holds only in-frame ones; the method was immunoSEQ multiplex PCR. In the table there are about 120,000 clones, 75% to 90% of which are singletons. Sequencing was done on a sample of PBMCs. All receptors come from a female donor in good health and CMV-seropositive. CDR3s leave out the opening cysteine and the closing phenylalanine or tryptophan.

CDR3: ASSSSGSGETQY; J: TRBJ2-5; V: TRBV7-9
CDR3: ASSGAASTDTQY; J: TRBJ2-3; V: TRBV10-1
CDR3: ASRTTLEETQY; J: TRBJ2-5; V: TRBV28
CDR3: ASSWTANTGELF; J: TRBJ2-2; V: TRBV18
CDR3: ASSSGGTQY; J: TRBJ2-3; V: TRBV7-9
CDR3: ASSYVGDLNEQF; J: TRBJ2-1; V: TRBV6-5
CDR3: ASSRPDKSPYEQY; J: TRBJ2-7; V: TRBV5-1
CDR3: ASSTLDSMNTEAF; J: TRBJ1-1; V: TRBV18
CDR3: ASSVGTSGGSTDTQY; J: TRBJ2-3; V: TRBV9
CDR3: ASSFRPPLAKNIQY; J: TRBJ2-4; V: TRBV5-6
CDR3: ASSVGTGRTDTQY; J: TRBJ2-3; V: TRBV2
CDR3: ASRPPGESSSYNSPLH; J: TRBJ1-6; V: TRBV28
CDR3: AGGLVGTGELF; J: TRBJ2-2; V: TRBV6-6
CDR3: ASSVGLEETQY; J: TRBJ2-5; V: TRBV9
CDR3: ASSFRDRVTGANVLT; J: TRBJ2-6; V: TRBV7-8